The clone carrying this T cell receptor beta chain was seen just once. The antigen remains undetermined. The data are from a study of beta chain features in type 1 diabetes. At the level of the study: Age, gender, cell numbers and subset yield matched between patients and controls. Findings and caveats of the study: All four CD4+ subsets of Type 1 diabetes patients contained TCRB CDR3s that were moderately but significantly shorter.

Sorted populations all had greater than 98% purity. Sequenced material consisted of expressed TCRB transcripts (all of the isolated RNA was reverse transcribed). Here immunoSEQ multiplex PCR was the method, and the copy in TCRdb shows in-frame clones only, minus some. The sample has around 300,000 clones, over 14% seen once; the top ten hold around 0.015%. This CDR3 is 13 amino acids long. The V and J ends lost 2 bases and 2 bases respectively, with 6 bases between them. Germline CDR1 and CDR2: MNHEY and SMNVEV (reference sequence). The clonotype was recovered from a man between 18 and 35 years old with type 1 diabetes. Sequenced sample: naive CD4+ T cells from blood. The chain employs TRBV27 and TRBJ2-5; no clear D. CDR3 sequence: CASSLVEQETQYF. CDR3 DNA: TGTGCCAGCAGTTTAGTAGAGCAAGAGACCCAGTACTTC.